These 28 T cell receptor beta chains came from one sample sequenced in a study of T cells in Graves' hyperthyroidism and ophthalmopathy. Researchers took RNA transcripts and amplified the TCR beta CDR3 regions from them. HTBI primers were the set used in a first-round RT-PCR of the TCR CDR3. TCRdb processed the multiplex PCR reads anew with MiXCR; each CDR3 protein has one entry. This repertoire shows more than 500,000 distinct CDR3 sequences, about a sixth found once; its top ten account for 3.8%. The sequencing input was blood. All receptors come from a woman in her thirties with Graves' hyperthyroidism.

V is TRBV20-1 and J is TRBJ1-5; D unclear. V was clipped by 7 bases and J by 7 bases, with 26 bases between them. The CDR3 runs to 16 residues. CDR1 and CDR2 (germline): DFQATT, SNEGSKA (reference sequence). The CDR3 DNA reads as TGCAGTGTTAGGGAGGGAGACCGACTAATAAGGCAGCCCCAGCATTTT. Translating it yields CSVREGDRLIRQPQHF.

Ten or more counts support this clonotype. V usage is TRBV20-1 and J usage is TRBJ2-5, with D perhaps matching TRBD1 (6 bases). The CDR3 is made up of 12 amino acids. Trimming removed 6 bases at V and 5 bases at J, with 13 bases between. In germline, CDR1 is DFQATT, CDR2 SNEGSKA (reference sequence). CDR3 sequence (DNA): TGCAGTGCCGAGGGGGATTTTGAGACCCAGTACTTC. This translates into CSAEGDFETQYF.

This clonotype has just a few counts. The gene calls are TRBV4-3 and TRBJ2-3; 12 bases match TRBD2. The CDR3 extends over 20 amino acids. Germline CDR1 and CDR2: LGHNA and YSLEER. V shed 2 bases and J 5 bases; nucleotides not matched to a gene: 17. CDR3 sequence reads: CASSQYLSRKTSGSVDTQYF. DNA of the CDR3: TGCGCCAGCAGCCAATACCTCTCGCGGAAGACTAGCGGGAGTGTAGATACGCAGTATTTT.

Only a few counts were recorded for this clonotype. The chain employs TRBV20-1 and TRBJ2-6, with D perhaps TRBD2 (5 bases). The CDR3 has 15 amino acids. Trimming removed 6 bases at V and 1 base at J, with 13 bases between. The germline V gene has CDR1 DFQATT and CDR2 SNEGSKA (reference sequence). CDR3 loop: CSAGGTRSGANVLTF. CDR3 bases: TGCAGTGCCGGAGGCACGAGATCTGGGGCCAACGTCCTGACTTTC.

This clonotype was counted at least ten times. CDR3 protein: CASSPLESVYTDTQYF. The CDR3 bases are TGCGCCAGCAGTCCTCTCGAAAGCGTATACACAGATACGCAGTATTTT. This chain links TRBV5-1 with TRBJ2-3; D gene uncertain. The V gene lost 5 bases and the J gene lost 2 bases, with 18 bases spanning the gap. CDR1 is SGHRS, CDR2 YFSETQ, per germline. CDR3 length: 16 amino acids.

This clonotype turned up a few times. The chain couples TRBV15 to TRBJ1-4; D might be TRBD1 (5 bases). CDR1 LNHNV and CDR2 YYDKDF come from the germline V gene (reference sequence). Trimming shortened V by 11 bases and J by 5 bases, and 24 bases separated the two germline ends. CDR3 length: 16 amino acids. The CDR3 DNA is TGTGCCGCTTCTAAGGGGAATTCAATAAAAAATGAAAAACTGTTTTTT. Protein sequence: CAASKGNSIKNEKLFF.

In its sample, this clonotype was seen many times. The CDR3 here is CSATSVGRADEQFF. CDR3 DNA: TGCAGTGCTACGAGCGTCGGGAGGGCAGATGAGCAGTTCTTC. V gene TRBV20-1 combines with J gene TRBJ2-1, with 8 positions matching TRBD2. This CDR3 contains 14 residues. From germline, CDR1 is DFQATT and CDR2 SNEGSKA (reference sequence). V shed 4 bases, J shed 8 bases, and the junction held 10 bases outside the gene matches.

This clonotype was seen many times. The rearrangement uses TRBV2 and TRBJ1-1; no firm D call. The CDR3 has 12 amino acids. Trimming stripped 0 bases from V and 8 bases from J, with 7 bases between. Germline V lookup: CDR1 SNHLY, CDR2 FYNNEI. CDR3 region: CASSEAASEAFF. CDR3 in DNA: TGTGCCAGCAGTGAAGCGGCCAGCGAAGCTTTCTTT.

The chain combines TRBV11-2 with TRBJ2-5; 7 nucleotides line up with TRBD1. The J segment lost 1 base and the V segment lost 2 bases, leaving 10 bases of the junction unmatched. The CDR3 length is 17 residues. The germline gives CDR1 SGHAT, CDR2 FQNNGV. This CDR3 is CASSLPLQGLAQETQYF. In DNA form, the CDR3 reads TGTGCCAGCAGCTTACCCCTACAGGGGCTAGCCCAAGAGACCCAGTACTTC.

On this clonotype itself: A read error may be the cause here, since a much bigger clone is one base away. The chain recombines TRBV11-2 with TRBJ1-4, with TRBD1 as a possible D gene (5 bases). V lost 5 bases and J lost 8, with 18 bases in between. CDR1 and CDR2 from the germline V gene are SGHAT and FQNNGV. This CDR3 is built from 15 residues. CDR3 in DNA: TGTGCCAGCAGCACTAGGGGCCGAAGAGGAGAAAAACTGTTTTTT. Its translation is CASSTRGRRGEKLFF.

This clonotype was seen a few times. The chain recombines TRBV5-1 with TRBJ2-3; either TRBD1 or TRBD2 may fit D (5 bases each). This CDR3 comprises 15 residues. The germline V and J ends were trimmed by 6 bases and 7 bases, with 21 bases remaining between them. Germline-derived CDR1 and CDR2 are SGHRS and YFSETQ. CDR3 region: CASTATGTDLNTQYF. The CDR3 nucleotides are TGCGCCAGCACCGCTACGGGGACCGACCTAAATACGCAGTATTTT.

This clonotype was observed a few times. This chain links TRBV13 with TRBJ2-2; D perhaps matches TRBD1 (6 bases). This CDR3 spans 15 amino acids. Trimming left V 3 bases short and J 5 bases short, with 13 bases between. CDR1 is PRHDT, CDR2 FYEKMQ, per germline (reference sequence). The CDR3 nucleotides read TGTGCCAGCAGCTTTAAGGGGGTTTTGACCGGGGAGCTGTTTTTT. Encoded protein: CASSFKGVLTGELFF. The complete variable domain, with remaining parts taken from reference TRBV13 and TRBJ2-2, reads AAGVIQSPRHLIKEKRETATLKCYPIPRHDTVYWYQQGPGQDPQFLISFYEKMQSDKGSIPDRFSAQQFSDYHSELNMSSLELGDSALYFCASSFKGVLTGELFFGEGSRLTVL.

This clonotype appeared a few times. J is TRBJ2-4 and V is TRBV6-5; D not certain. CDR1 and CDR2 (germline): MNHEY, SVGAGI. V was pared by 2 bases and J by 0 bases, with 14 bases between. This CDR3 is 17 amino acids long. CDR3 protein: CASSYGSSPLAKNIQYF. CDR3 sequence (DNA): TGTGCCAGCAGTTACGGTTCTTCTCCGCTAGCCAAAAACATTCAGTACTTC.

The chain recombines TRBV7-2 with TRBJ1-2, with TRBD1 as a possible D gene (5 bases). Between the trimmed V and J ends, which lost 5 bases and 1 base, there was a span of 11 bases. Per the germline V gene, CDR1 is SGHTA and CDR2 is FQGNSA. The CDR3 is 14 residues long. CDR3 sequence: CASSPAGGNYGYTF. The DNA of the CDR3 is TGTGCCAGCAGCCCCGCCGGGGGTAACTATGGCTACACCTTC.

The V and J genes are TRBV7-3 and TRBJ1-4; tentatively, D is TRBD1 (5 bases). Trimming shortened V by 3 bases and J by 0 bases, and 17 bases separated the two germline ends. Germline lookup yields CDR1 SGHTA and CDR2 FQGTGA. CDR3 length: 18 residues. The chain's CDR3 is CASSLAPTAVATNEKLFF. The CDR3 bases are TGTGCCAGCAGCTTGGCACCGACAGCTGTTGCAACTAATGAAAAACTGTTTTTT.

The sample holds many counts of this clonotype. This chain connects TRBV7-3 to TRBJ2-3; D ambiguous. In germline, CDR1 is SGHTA, CDR2 FQGTGA. The CDR3 loop spans 14 amino acids. With 1 base removed from V and 4 bases from J, the gap between germline ends came to 9 bases. The CDR3 loop reads CASSLMGSSDTQYF. CDR3 bases: TGTGCCAGCAGCTTAATGGGGTCGTCAGATACGCAGTATTTT.

V usage is TRBV7-9 and J usage is TRBJ2-7, with a tentative D call TRBD1 (6 bases). The CDR3 totals 15 residues. V was clipped by 4 bases and J by 0 bases, with 13 bases between them. Germline CDR1 SEHNR, CDR2 FQNEAQ (reference sequence). The CDR3 DNA is TGTGCCAGCAGCTACGACAGGCTCCTCTCCTACGAGCAGTACTTC. This encodes CASSYDRLLSYEQYF.

J is TRBJ2-7 and V is TRBV7-3, with 10 bases lining up with TRBD2. V dropped 5 bases and J dropped 0; count of bases not matched to a gene: 7. Germline CDR1 and CDR2: SGHTA and FQGTGA. CDR3 length: 16 amino acids. CDR3 sequence reads: CASSARTSGASYEQYF. The CDR3 DNA reads TGTGCCAGCAGCGCTAGGACTAGCGGTGCCTCCTACGAGCAGTACTTC.

This clonotype appeared many times. This chain connects TRBV28 to TRBJ1-3; D perhaps matches TRBD1 (6 bases). From germline, CDR1 is MDHEN and CDR2 SYDVKM. The CDR3 totals 16 residues. The V end lost 6 bases, the J end lost 0 bases, and 15 bases lay between the germline ends. The CDR3 loop is CASSRPGQVSGNTIYF. Here the CDR3 DNA reads TGTGCCAGCAGCCGACCGGGACAAGTCTCTGGAAACACCATATATTTT.

V gene TRBV20-1 combines with J gene TRBJ2-3, with 7 bases matching TRBD2. The CDR3 length is 15 residues. The germline V gene encodes CDR1 DFQATT and CDR2 SNEGSKA (reference sequence). Trimming at V came to 1 base and at J to 1 base, leaving 5 bases not matched to a gene. The CDR3 loop is CSARGGGSGTDTQYF. CDR3 DNA: TGCAGTGCTAGAGGGGGGGGTTCGGGCACAGATACGCAGTATTTT.

This clonotype was seen many times. The chain carries TRBV2 and TRBJ1-4, with no clear D. Germline CDR1 reads SNHLY; CDR2 reads FYNNEI. The CDR3 consists of 12 residues. Trimming cost V 3 bases and J 8 bases, with 7 bases left between them. The CDR3 DNA sequence: TGTGCCAGCAGTGATCCAGCAGAAAAACTGTTTTTT. Translated: CASSDPAEKLFF.

This clonotype was detected many times. The chain joins TRBV12-3 or TRBV12-4 to TRBJ1-1, with no clear D. The CDR3 spans 14 residues. Trimming removed 3 bases from V and 1 base from J, with 9 bases in between. The CDR3 bases are TGTGCCAGCAGTTTTGGTGGTGGGAACACTGAAGCTTTCTTT. It codes for CASSFGGGNTEAFF.

This rearrangement joins TRBV5-1 to TRBJ1-2; no reliable D call. Between the trimmed V and J ends, which lost 4 bases and 2 bases, there was a span of 9 bases. The CDR3 has 13 residues. The V gene's germline CDR1 is SGHRS and CDR2 YFSETQ. The CDR3, as DNA: TGCGCCAGCAGCCTCACACTCAACTATGGCTACACCTTC. It encodes CASSLTLNYGYTF.

This clonotype was counted at least ten times. This chain uses TRBV11-2 with TRBJ2-1; TRBD2 matches 12 bases. CDR1 is SGHAT and CDR2 is FQNNGV in the germline V gene. Unmatched junction bases numbered 4, after V lost 1 base and J lost 9 bases. CDR3 length equals 15 residues. The CDR3 sequence: CASSLGLAGASEQFF. CDR3 nucleotides: TGTGCCAGCAGCTTAGGACTAGCGGGAGCTTCTGAGCAGTTCTTC.

This clonotype was found many times. The V gene is TRBV18, the J gene TRBJ1-5; no clear D gene. The germline V gene has CDR1 KGHSH and CDR2 LQKENI. V lost 3 bases and J 7 bases, leaving 13 bases between the germline ends. The CDR3 contains 14 residues. CDR3 loop: CASSPRSMAQPQHF. The DNA of the CDR3 is TGTGCCAGCTCACCCCGGTCGATGGCCCAGCCCCAGCATTTT.

The genes are TRBV7-9 and TRBJ2-3; 9 bases line up with TRBD2. Looked up from germline, CDR1 is SEHNR and CDR2 is FQNEAQ (reference sequence). CDR3 length: 20 amino acids. Trimming took 5 bases from V and 3 from J; bases not matched to a gene: 21. CDR3 DNA sequence: TGTGCCAGCAGCCCCCGTGTGGGACTAGCTGAGGGAGCCACAACAGATACGCAGTATTTT. Protein product: CASSPRVGLAEGATTDTQYF.

This clonotype showed up just a few times. The J gene is TRBJ2-7, the V gene TRBV6-1, with D unclear. The CDR3 totals 13 residues. V was pared by 5 bases and J by 5 bases, with 13 bases between. Germline lookup yields CDR1 MNHNS and CDR2 SASEGT. The CDR3: CASSQQVGDEQYF. The CDR3 bases are TGTGCCAGCAGTCAGCAAGTTGGGGACGAGCAGTACTTC.

This clonotype turned up a few times. Because it lacks the conserved phenylalanine or tryptophan at the end, this CDR3 is likely a read error. The V and J genes are TRBV7-9 and TRBJ2-1; D remains unclear. Trimming stripped 1 base from V and 0 bases from J, with 7 bases between. Per germline, CDR1 SEHNR and CDR2 FQNEAQ (reference sequence). The CDR3 runs to 15 residues. CDR3 sequence reads: CASSLVGYSYNEQFL. CDR3 nucleotide sequence: TGTGCCAGCAGCTTAGTTGGCTACTCCTACAATGAGCAGTTCCTC.